One and the same sample provided the 9 T cell receptor beta chains below, sequenced in a study of blood T cell repertoires in COVID-19 (dated by TCRdb to about 2020). Receptor amplification or capture employed the immunoSEQ multiplex PCR assay. Imported from immuneACCESS, the table was reduced by TCRdb to in-frame sequences with V and J called. These copies leave out some clones; in studies compared against another copy, an unresolved V gene accounts for under half, and the cause of the remainder is not known. The sample profile shows around 480,000 clones; around 88% of them were found once. The ten largest clones represent around an eighth of the sample. Sample: peripheral blood. Every receptor here comes from a woman between 50 and 59 years old with COVID-19, enrolled during active disease.

This clone was found once. The V call is TRBV28, the J call TRBJ2-7, with 7 bases matching TRBD1. Germline trimming cut 9 bases from V and 3 bases from J; bases unmatched to any gene: 8. The CDR3 runs to 13 residues. Germline CDR1 MDHEN, CDR2 SYDVKM. The CDR3 bases are TGTGCCAGTACCGACAGGGTCGTCTACGAGCAGTACTTC. This translates into CASTDRVVYEQYF.

The chain is built from TRBV7-9 and TRBJ1-1; D unclear. CDR1 is SEHNR, CDR2 FQNEAQ, per germline (reference sequence). The germline V and J ends were trimmed by 1 base and 5 bases, with 8 bases remaining between them. The CDR3 loop spans 13 amino acids. Here the CDR3 DNA reads TGTGCCAGCAGCTTAGACGCGAGAACTGAAGCTTTCTTT. This sequence encodes CASSLDARTEAFF. The whole variable domain, remainder taken from reference TRBV7-9 and TRBJ1-1, is DTGVSQNPRHKITKRGQNVTFRCDPISEHNRLYWYRQTLGQGPEFLTYFQNEAQLEKSRLLSDRFSAERPKGSFSTLEIQRTEQGDSAMYLCASSLDARTEAFFGQGTRLTVV.

The chain employs TRBV7-8 and TRBJ1-1; D is unclear. Per the germline V gene, CDR1 is SGHVS and CDR2 is FQNEAQ. The CDR3 is made up of 14 amino acids. V was shortened by 0 bases and J by 7 bases, with 12 bases between the two germline ends. The CDR3 here is CASSLALPSGEAFF. In nucleotides, the CDR3 is TGTGCCAGCAGCTTAGCACTTCCGAGTGGTGAAGCTTTCTTT.

The chain combines TRBV11-2 with TRBJ1-3; possible D gene TRBD1, 5 bases. CDR3 length: 15 amino acids. Deletions cut 3 bases from V and 5 bases from J, with 14 bases between. The germline CDR1 and CDR2 sequences are SGHAT and FQNNGV. The chain's CDR3 is CASSFMGGNRNTIYF. CDR3 coding DNA: TGTGCCAGCAGCTTTATGGGGGGGAATAGAAACACCATATATTTT. The whole variable domain, remainder taken from reference TRBV11-2 and TRBJ1-3, is EAGVAQSPRYKIIEKRQSVAFWCNPISGHATLYWYQQILGQGPKLLIQFQNNGVVDDSQLPKDRFSAERLKGVDSTLKIQPAKLEDSAVYLCASSFMGGNRNTIYFGEGSWLTVV.

The genes are TRBV4-2 and TRBJ1-1, with D possibly TRBD1 on 5 matching bases. This CDR3 is 15 amino acids long. Per the germline V gene, CDR1 is LGHNA and CDR2 is YNFKEQ. V dropped 1 base and J dropped 2 bases, with 11 bases sitting between them. In nucleotides, the CDR3 is TGTGCCAGCAGCCAAGGTCAACAGGACAACACTGAAGCTTTCTTT. Its translation: CASSQGQQDNTEAFF.

The chain carries TRBV24-1 and TRBJ2-1; the match to TRBD1 covers 8 bases. The CDR3 covers 12 residues. J gave up 8 bases and V 9 bases, and 5 bases lay outside the gene matches. CDR1 and CDR2 from the germline V gene are KGHDR and SFDVKD. This CDR3 reads CATEGQGDEQFF. The CDR3 bases are TGTGCCACCGAAGGACAGGGAGATGAGCAGTTCTTC.

The chain uses TRBV24-1 and TRBJ1-1; possible D gene TRBD1, 5 bases. With 4 bases removed from V and 3 bases from J, the gap between germline ends came to 11 bases. The CDR3 spans 14 residues. CDR1 KGHDR and CDR2 SFDVKD come from the germline V gene. CDR3 sequence (DNA): TGTGCCACCAGTGAGGGGGGGATGGACACTGAAGCTTTCTTT. Its translation is CATSEGGMDTEAFF.

The count of this clone is one. V is TRBV28 and J is TRBJ2-1; TRBD1 agrees at 8 bases. The ends lost 3 bases at V and 6 bases at J; junction bases unmatched: 7. There are 15 residues in the CDR3. Germline loops: CDR1 MDHEN, CDR2 SYDVKM. The chain's CDR3 is CASSFTGGPTNEQFF. Written as DNA, the CDR3 is TGTGCCAGCAGTTTTACAGGGGGGCCTACCAATGAGCAGTTCTTC.

The chain has TRBV28 and TRBJ2-7; 8 bases agree with TRBD1. The V gene's germline CDR1 is MDHEN and CDR2 SYDVKM. Trimming took 7 bases from V and 9 from J; bases not matched to a gene: 20. This CDR3 has 16 residues. For the CDR3, the DNA is TGTGCCAGCACCGGGACAGGATTGAAGCCCTACGAGCGGCAGTACTTC. This encodes CASTGTGLKPYERQYF.